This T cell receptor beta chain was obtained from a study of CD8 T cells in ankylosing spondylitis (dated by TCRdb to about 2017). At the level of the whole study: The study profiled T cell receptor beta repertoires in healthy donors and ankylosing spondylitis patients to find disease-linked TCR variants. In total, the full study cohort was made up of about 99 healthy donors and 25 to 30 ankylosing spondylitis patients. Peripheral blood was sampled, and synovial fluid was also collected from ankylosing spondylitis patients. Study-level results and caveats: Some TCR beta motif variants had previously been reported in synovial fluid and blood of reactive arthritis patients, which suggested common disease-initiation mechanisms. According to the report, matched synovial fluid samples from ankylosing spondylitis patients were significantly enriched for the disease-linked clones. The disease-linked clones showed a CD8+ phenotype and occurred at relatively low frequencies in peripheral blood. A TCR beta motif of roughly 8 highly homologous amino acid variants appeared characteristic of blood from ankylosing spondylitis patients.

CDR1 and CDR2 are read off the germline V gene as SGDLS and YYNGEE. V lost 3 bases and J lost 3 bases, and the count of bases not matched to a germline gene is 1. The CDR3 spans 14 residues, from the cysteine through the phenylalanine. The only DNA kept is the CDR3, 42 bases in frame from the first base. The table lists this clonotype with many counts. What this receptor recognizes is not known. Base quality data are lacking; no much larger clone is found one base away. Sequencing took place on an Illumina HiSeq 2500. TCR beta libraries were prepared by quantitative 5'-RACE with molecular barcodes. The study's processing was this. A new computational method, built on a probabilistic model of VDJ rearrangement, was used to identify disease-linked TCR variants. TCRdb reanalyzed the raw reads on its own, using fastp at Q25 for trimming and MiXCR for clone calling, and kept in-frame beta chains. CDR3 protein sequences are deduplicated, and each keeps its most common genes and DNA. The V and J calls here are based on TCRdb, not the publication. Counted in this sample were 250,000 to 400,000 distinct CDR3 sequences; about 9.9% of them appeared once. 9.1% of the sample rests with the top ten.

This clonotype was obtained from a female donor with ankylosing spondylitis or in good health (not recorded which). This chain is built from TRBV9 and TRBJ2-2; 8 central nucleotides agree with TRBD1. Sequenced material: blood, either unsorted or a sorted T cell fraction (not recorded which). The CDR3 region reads CASSDRGDTGELFF. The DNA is TGTGCCAGCAGCGACAGGGGGGACACCGGGGAGCTGTTTTTT.